Below, 2 T cell receptor beta chains from the same sample are listed, as sequenced in a study of CD8 T cells in Susac syndrome. The RNA input was about 0.5 to 1 ug, and it was reverse transcribed with random hexamers. TCRdb reprocessed the immunoSEQ multiplex PCR reads with MiXCR, giving one entry per CDR3 protein. This table has nearly 110,000 distinct CDR3 sequences, roughly 94% appearing once. The sample comprised CD8+ T cells from PBMCs. These receptor sequences come from a human donor with Susac syndrome.

The CDR3 nucleotides read TGTGCCAGCAGTTCGGCAGGGGGCGGGGAGACCCAGTACTTC. Translating it yields CASSSAGGGETQYF. The chain joins TRBV9 to TRBJ2-5; 8 nucleotides line up with TRBD1. CDR1 and CDR2 from the germline V gene are SGDLS and YYNGEE. The CDR3 contains 14 residues. The J segment lost 5 bases and the V segment lost 5 bases, leaving 8 bases of the junction unmatched.

This chain connects TRBV4-1 to TRBJ2-3; TRBD2 is a possible D gene (5 bases). V lost 0 bases, J lost 2 bases, and 15 bases lay in between. CDR3 length: 17 amino acids. Germline V gene data show CDR1 as MGHRA and CDR2 as YSYEKL. Here the CDR3 DNA reads TGCGCCAGCAGCCAAGAGTACTACGGGGTGCCCACAGATACGCAGTATTTT. Protein sequence: CASSQEYYGVPTDTQYF.